What follows are 21 T cell receptor beta chains derived from one specimen sequenced in a study of T cell responses to AZD1222 COVID-19 vaccine. The repertoire was sequenced with immunoSEQ multiplex PCR; TCRdb's copy has only in-frame clones and lacks some. The sample lists 130,000 or so clones; about 90% were seen once. Material: peripheral blood, obtained on day 0 of AZD1222 vaccination. Every receptor here comes from an adult in good health.

As regards this clone: A junction end diverges from the germline sequence, so it may reflect a read error. This chain uses TRBV4-3 with TRBJ2-7, with D perhaps matching TRBD2 (7 bases). CDR3 length: 12 residues. Germline CDR1 is LGHNA and CDR2 is YSLEER. The CDR3 sequence is CASSQDSGGHLF. The CDR3 DNA reads TGCGCCAGCAGCCAAGATTCGGGGGGACACCTCTTC.

The chain uses TRBV9 and TRBJ2-5; the D gene is possibly TRBD1 (5 bases). Germline CDR1 and CDR2: SGDLS and YYNGEE. Trimming took off 2 bases at V and 0 bases at J, with 11 bases between the two ends. The CDR3 is 15 residues long. The CDR3 DNA is TGTGCCAGCAGCGTTGGGGCTACAGACCAAGAGACCCAGTACTTC. This gives the protein CASSVGATDQETQYF.

V gene TRBV19 combines with J gene TRBJ1-1; D call uncertain. The CDR3 extends over 14 amino acids. Trimming took off 1 base at V and 2 bases at J, with 8 bases between the two ends. Germline CDR1 and CDR2: LNHDA and SQIVND (reference sequence). CDR3: CASSIAAVNTEAFF. The CDR3 coding sequence is TGTGCCAGTAGTATAGCGGCAGTTAACACTGAAGCTTTCTTT.

CDR3 amino acids: CASSPNSGEQFF. DNA of the CDR3: TGCGCCAGCAGCCCGAATAGCGGGGAGCAGTTCTTC. The V call is TRBV4-1, the J call TRBJ2-1; 7 bases map to TRBD2. The CDR3 sequence is 12 residues long. CDR1 is MGHRA, CDR2 YSYEKL, per germline. With V trimmed by 4 bases and J by 10 bases, 4 bases remained unmatched.

The J gene is TRBJ1-1, the V gene TRBV13; 7 bases align to TRBD1. The CDR3 is 15 residues long. The junction had 6 bases not matched to a gene; V was cut back by 5 bases and J by 0 bases. CDR1 PRHDT and CDR2 FYEKMQ come from the germline V gene (reference sequence). The CDR3 sequence: CASSPEGQLNTEAFF. The CDR3, as DNA: TGTGCCAGCAGCCCCGAGGGACAGTTGAACACTGAAGCTTTCTTT.

The chain recombines TRBV19 with TRBJ1-2, with no clear D. V shed 6 bases and J shed 2 bases, with 13 bases lying between them. The CDR3 spans 14 residues. Germline-derived CDR1 and CDR2 are LNHDA and SQIVND (reference sequence). The CDR3 loop is CASRLDGGNYGYTF. CDR3 in DNA: TGTGCCAGTAGACTGGACGGAGGAAACTATGGCTACACCTTC.

The chain couples TRBV2 to TRBJ2-2; D is possibly TRBD1 (5 bases). The germline CDR1 and CDR2 sequences are SNHLY and FYNNEI. The CDR3 spans 14 residues. V lost 1 base and J lost 6, with 9 bases in between. The CDR3, as DNA: TGTGCCAGCAGTGAAGATAGGGGCCCCGGGGAGCTGTTTTTT. It specifies CASSEDRGPGELFF.

Concerning this clone itself: One junction end does not reproduce the germline sequence, and a read error may be involved. The rearrangement uses TRBV7-7 and TRBJ2-5; D might be TRBD1 (6 bases). Germline values: CDR1 SSHAT, CDR2 FNYEAQ (reference sequence). This CDR3 is built from 13 residues. CDR3 DNA: TGTGCTAGCAGCCTAACAGGGTTAGAGACCCAGTACTTC. It is translated as CASSLTGLETQYF.

The chain recombines TRBV7-9 with TRBJ1-1, with 8 bases that match TRBD1. V trimming: 5 bases; J trimming: 6 bases; junction bases outside the gene matches: 8. Germline V gene data show CDR1 as SEHNR and CDR2 as FQNEAQ (reference sequence). The CDR3 totals 14 residues. CDR3 coding DNA: TGTGCCAGCAGCAATACCCCCAGGGGGCCTGAAGCTTTCTTT. Translating gives CASSNTPRGPEAFF.

This chain links TRBV5-1 with TRBJ2-2; 7 nucleotides agree with TRBD2. V trimming: 0 bases; J trimming: 4 bases; junction bases outside the gene matches: 3. The CDR3 is 15 residues long. The germline gives CDR1 SGHRS, CDR2 YFSETQ. The CDR3 loop reads CASSLGAGLTGELFF. For the CDR3, the DNA is TGCGCCAGCAGCTTGGGAGCGGGGCTCACCGGGGAGCTGTTTTTT.

V gene TRBV12-3 or TRBV12-4 combines with J gene TRBJ2-7; TRBD1 matches at 7 bases. Trimming at V came to 2 bases and at J to 6 bases, leaving 4 bases not matched to a gene. The CDR3 is made up of 13 amino acids. In DNA form, the CDR3 reads TGTGCCAGCAGTTTAACGGCAGGGGGCGAGCAGTACTTC. Protein: CASSLTAGGEQYF.

The V call is TRBV28, the J call TRBJ1-5, with TRBD1 as a possible D gene (5 bases). Germline V lookup: CDR1 MDHEN, CDR2 SYDVKM. CDR3 size: 14 residues. V was pared by 4 bases and J by 5 bases, with 12 bases between. CDR3: CASSSGTEHQPQHF. The CDR3 DNA sequence: TGTGCCAGCAGTTCCGGGACGGAACATCAGCCCCAGCATTTT.

The J gene is TRBJ1-1, the V gene TRBV5-1, with D unresolved. This CDR3 has 13 residues. In germline, CDR1 is SGHRS, CDR2 YFSETQ. Trimming cost V 4 bases and J 1 base, with 8 bases left between them. The CDR3 loop is CASSVDWNTEAFF. CDR3 coding DNA: TGCGCCAGCAGCGTGGACTGGAACACTGAAGCTTTCTTT.

The chain employs TRBV7-9 and TRBJ1-2; D is ambiguous. This CDR3 region has 13 residues. The V end lost 6 bases, the J end lost 2 bases, and 10 bases lay between the germline ends. The germline V gene has CDR1 SEHNR and CDR2 FQNEAQ (reference sequence). The CDR3 DNA reads as TGTGCCAGCAGTCAAGGTAGAAACTATGGCTACACCTTC. This codes for CASSQGRNYGYTF.

This chain links TRBV19 with TRBJ1-1, with 9 positions matching TRBD1. This CDR3 contains 14 residues. V was clipped by 5 bases and J by 5 bases; unmatched bases: 6. Germline loops: CDR1 LNHDA, CDR2 SQIVND (reference sequence). In DNA form, the CDR3 reads TGTGCCAGTAGTCTGGGACAGGGAGTTACTGAAGCTTTCTTT. This gives the protein CASSLGQGVTEAFF.

The rearrangement links TRBV4-3 to TRBJ2-7, with D perhaps TRBD1 (5 bases). The germline CDR1 and CDR2 sequences are LGHNA and YSLEER. This CDR3 contains 14 residues. Trimming removed 6 bases at V and 1 base at J, with 13 bases between. The CDR3 region is CASSREAGSYEQYF. CDR3 nucleotide sequence: TGCGCCAGCAGTCGCGAGGCAGGGTCCTACGAGCAGTACTTC.

This clone has a single count. The CDR3 sequence is CASSLRDV. The CDR3 nucleotides read TGTGCCAGCAGTCTCCGGGACGTC. The rearrangement joins TRBV12-3 or TRBV12-4 to TRBJ2-7; no clear D. This CDR3 region has 8 residues.

DNA for the CDR3: TGTGCCAGCAGCCCGGGACTAGACAGGCACTATGGCTACACCTTC. Translating it yields CASSPGLDRHYGYTF. The chain employs TRBV27 and TRBJ1-2; a possible D gene is TRBD1 (6 bases). The germline gives CDR1 MNHEY, CDR2 SMNVEV (reference sequence). The CDR3 extends over 15 amino acids. V lost 6 bases and J lost 3, with 17 bases in between.

This chain connects TRBV5-1 to TRBJ1-1; 11 positions agree with TRBD1. The CDR3 contains 15 residues. V lost 4 bases, J lost 5 bases, and 7 bases stayed unmatched. Looked up from germline, CDR1 is SGHRS and CDR2 is YFSETQ. The CDR3 DNA follows: TGCGCCAGCAGCGTGGACAGGGGGCATTTTACTGAAGCTTTCTTT. This encodes CASSVDRGHFTEAFF.

The genes are TRBV10-1 and TRBJ1-4; D may be TRBD1 (5 bases). Germline loops: CDR1 WNHNN, CDR2 SYGVQD (reference sequence). Trimming shortened V by 6 bases and J by 6 bases, and 17 bases separated the two germline ends. The CDR3 has 15 amino acids. CDR3 sequence (DNA): TGCGCCAGCAGCCATTCAAGGCCACAGGATGAAAAACTGTTTTTT. Translated, it gives CASSHSRPQDEKLFF.

The V gene is TRBV27, the J gene TRBJ2-3, with TRBD2 matching 11 bases. The J segment lost 2 bases and the V segment lost 5 bases, leaving 6 bases of the junction unmatched. The CDR3 totals 16 residues. Germline assignment: CDR1 MNHEY and CDR2 SMNVEV (reference sequence). The CDR3 coding sequence is TGTGCCAGCAGTACACTAGCGGGGGCCTACACAGATACGCAGTATTTT. This sequence encodes CASSTLAGAYTDTQYF.